Sequencing of this TCR beta chain was carried out in a study of beta chain features in type 1 diabetes. V gave up 5 bases and J gave up 1 base; unmatched junction bases: 1. CDR3 length: 13 residues. Germline values: CDR1 SEHNR, CDR2 FQNEAQ (reference sequence). Points on this clone: Its specificity is not known.

The isolated RNA, all of it, was reverse transcribed, so expressed TCRB transcripts were what got sequenced. Profiled with immunoSEQ multiplex PCR; TCRdb holds only in-frame clones, not every one. The data show approximately 470,000 clones, about 29% seen once. Points from the study as a whole: Among patients with Type 1 diabetes, TCRB CDR3s were moderately but significantly shorter in every one of the four CD4+ subsets. cDNA-based reads could over-represent cells with high TCR expression.

The J gene is TRBJ1-2, the V gene TRBV7-9, with TRBD1 matching over 7 bases. The material sequenced was naive CD4+ T cells from blood. The TCR sequence derives from a man younger than 30 in good health. The CDR3 region is CASSGDSNYGYTF. CDR3 in DNA: TGTGCCAGCAGCGGGGACAGTAACTATGGCTACACCTTC. Filled out from reference TRBV7-9 and TRBJ1-2, the complete variable domain reads DTGVSQNPRHKITKRGQNVTFRCDPISEHNRLYWYRQTLGQGPEFLTYFQNEAQLEKSRLLSDRFSAERPKGSFSTLEIQRTEQGDSAMYLCASSGDSNYGYTFGSGTRLTVV.